Following are 3 T cell receptor beta chains from one sample sequenced in a study of blood T cell repertoires in COVID-19. Produced via immunoSEQ multiplex PCR; TCRdb's table is partial and in-frame only. The repertoire holds about 260,000 clones, with around 84% as singletons. The sequenced sample consisted of peripheral blood. These receptors were taken from a man in his fifties or sixties with acute or convalescent COVID-19.

CDR3 loop: CASGRTGALYNEQFF. DNA of the CDR3: TGTGCCAGCGGAAGGACAGGCGCTCTCTACAATGAGCAGTTCTTC. The chain carries TRBV25-1 and TRBJ2-1, with 7 bases that match TRBD1. This CDR3 spans 15 amino acids. Losses at the gene ends were 8 bases for V and 3 bases for J; bases not matched to a gene: 10. Germline V gene data show CDR1 as MGHDK and CDR2 as SYGVNS.

The rearrangement uses TRBV6-4 and TRBJ2-3; D is unresolved. Between the trimmed V and J ends, which lost 3 bases and 5 bases, there was a span of 15 bases. The CDR3 extends over 15 amino acids. The germline gives CDR1 MRHNA, CDR2 SNTAGT. The chain's CDR3 is CASSERPQPRDTQYF. CDR3 nucleotide sequence: TGTGCCAGCAGTGAGCGGCCGCAGCCCCGAGATACGCAGTATTTT.

This chain uses TRBV25-1 with TRBJ2-6; D may be TRBD2 (6 bases). Germline lookup yields CDR1 MGHDK and CDR2 SYGVNS. CDR3 length: 16 residues. Trimming cost V 5 bases and J 1 base, with 12 bases left between them. The CDR3 sequence: CASSSRGTSGANVLTF. The CDR3 DNA reads TGTGCCAGCAGTTCGCGGGGAACATCTGGGGCCAACGTCCTGACTTTC.